The 4 T cell receptor beta chains reported below all come from one sample, sequenced in a study of blood T cell repertoires in COVID-19. Method: immunoSEQ multiplex PCR; TCRdb's copy keeps in-frame clones and lacks some. The table records some 200,000 clones, roughly nine tenths of them present only once. The sample taken for sequencing was peripheral blood. Source of these receptors: a woman aged 60-75 years with COVID-19, enrolled during active disease.

This clone was seen a single time. J is TRBJ2-7 and V is TRBV5-1, with 9 bases that match TRBD1. The trim removed 6 bases at V and 6 bases at J, leaving 13 bases unmatched. CDR3 length equals 15 residues. The germline V gene encodes CDR1 SGHRS and CDR2 YFSETQ. The CDR3 reads CASTIGGTGIAEQYF. The DNA of the CDR3 is TGCGCCAGCACTATAGGTGGGACAGGGATCGCCGAGCAGTACTTC.

The rearrangement uses TRBV6-6 and TRBJ2-7; 9 bases are shared with TRBD2. Germline values: CDR1 MNHNY, CDR2 SVGAGI (reference sequence). V shed 0 bases and J 4 bases; nucleotides not matched to a gene: 7. This CDR3 has 16 residues. CDR3: CASSYSAGTSPYEQYF. In nucleotides, the CDR3 is TGTGCCAGCAGTTACTCGGCCGGGACTAGCCCTTACGAGCAGTACTTC.

The chain has TRBV27 and TRBJ2-3, with 10 nucleotides matching TRBD2. Germline lookup yields CDR1 MNHEY and CDR2 SMNVEV (reference sequence). The V segment lost 4 bases and the J segment 3 bases; nucleotides outside the gene matches: 7. This CDR3 region has 16 residues. CDR3 bases: TGTGCCAGCAGTTCTCAAGCGGGAGGGGGGACAGATACGCAGTATTTT. Protein product: CASSSQAGGGTDTQYF.

The genes are TRBV7-9 and TRBJ1-1; 7 positions agree with TRBD1. The CDR3 has 15 amino acids. Germline trimming cut 0 bases from V and 1 base from J; bases unmatched to any gene: 2. Germline V gene lookup returns CDR1 SEHNR and CDR2 FQNEAQ (reference sequence). The CDR3 bases are TGTGCCAGCAGCTTAGCTAGGGACAGGAACACTGAAGCTTTCTTT. Its translation is CASSLARDRNTEAFF.